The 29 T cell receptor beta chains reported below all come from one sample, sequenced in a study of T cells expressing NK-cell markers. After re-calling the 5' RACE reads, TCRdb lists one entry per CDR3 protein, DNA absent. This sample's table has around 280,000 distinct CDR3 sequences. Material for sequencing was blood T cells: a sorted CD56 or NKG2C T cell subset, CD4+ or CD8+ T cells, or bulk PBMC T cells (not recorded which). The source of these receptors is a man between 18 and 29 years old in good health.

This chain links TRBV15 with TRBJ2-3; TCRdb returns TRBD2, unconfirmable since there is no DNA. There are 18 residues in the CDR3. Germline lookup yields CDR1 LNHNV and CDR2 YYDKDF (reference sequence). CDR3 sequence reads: CATSRRLASGTTTDTQYF.

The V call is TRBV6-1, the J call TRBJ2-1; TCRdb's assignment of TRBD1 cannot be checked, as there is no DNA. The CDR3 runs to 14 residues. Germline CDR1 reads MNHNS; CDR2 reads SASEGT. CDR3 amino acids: CASSEARGNREQFF.

CDR3 amino acids: CSARDSGRASYNEQFF. The rearrangement links TRBV20-1 to TRBJ2-1; TCRdb's D call, TRBD2, is unchecked because there is no DNA. Germline-derived CDR1 and CDR2 are DFQATT and SNEGSKA (reference sequence). This CDR3 region has 16 residues.

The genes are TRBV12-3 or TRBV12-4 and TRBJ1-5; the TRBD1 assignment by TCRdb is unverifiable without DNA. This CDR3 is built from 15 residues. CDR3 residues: CASSLPGASNQPQHF.

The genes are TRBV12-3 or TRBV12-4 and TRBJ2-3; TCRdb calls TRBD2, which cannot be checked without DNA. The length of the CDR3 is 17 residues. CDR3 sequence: CASSPDPRVGGTDTQYF.

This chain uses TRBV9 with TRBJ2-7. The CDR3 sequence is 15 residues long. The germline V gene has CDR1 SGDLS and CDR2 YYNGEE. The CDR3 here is CASSVGSEVFYEQYF.

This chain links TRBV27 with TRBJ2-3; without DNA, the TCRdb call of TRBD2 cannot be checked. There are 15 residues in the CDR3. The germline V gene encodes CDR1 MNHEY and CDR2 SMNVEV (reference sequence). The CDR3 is CASSRTVAGTDTQYF.

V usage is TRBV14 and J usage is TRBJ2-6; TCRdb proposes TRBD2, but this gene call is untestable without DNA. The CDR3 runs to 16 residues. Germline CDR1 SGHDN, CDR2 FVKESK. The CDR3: CASSQGRVSGANVLTF.

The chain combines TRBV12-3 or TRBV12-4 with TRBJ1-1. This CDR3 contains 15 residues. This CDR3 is CASRKDGRRNTEAFF.

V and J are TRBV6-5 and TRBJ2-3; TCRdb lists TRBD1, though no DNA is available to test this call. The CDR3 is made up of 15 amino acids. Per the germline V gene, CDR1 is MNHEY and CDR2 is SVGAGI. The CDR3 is CASSYGTGGAYTQYF.

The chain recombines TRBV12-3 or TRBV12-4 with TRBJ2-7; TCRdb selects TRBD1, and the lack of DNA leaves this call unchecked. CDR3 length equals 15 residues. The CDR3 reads CASSLWGQGKYEQYF.

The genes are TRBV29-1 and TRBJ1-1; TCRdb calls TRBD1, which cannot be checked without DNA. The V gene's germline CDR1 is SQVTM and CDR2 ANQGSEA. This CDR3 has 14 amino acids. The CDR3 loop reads CSGNRDRRLSEAFF.

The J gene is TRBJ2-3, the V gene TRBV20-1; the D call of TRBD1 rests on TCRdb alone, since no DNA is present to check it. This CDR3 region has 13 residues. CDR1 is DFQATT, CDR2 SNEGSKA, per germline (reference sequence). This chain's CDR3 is CSASYPGRDTQYF.

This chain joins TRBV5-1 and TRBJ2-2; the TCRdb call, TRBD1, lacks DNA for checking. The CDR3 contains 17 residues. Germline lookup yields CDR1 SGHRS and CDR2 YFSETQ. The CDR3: CASSPPGGRANTGELFF.

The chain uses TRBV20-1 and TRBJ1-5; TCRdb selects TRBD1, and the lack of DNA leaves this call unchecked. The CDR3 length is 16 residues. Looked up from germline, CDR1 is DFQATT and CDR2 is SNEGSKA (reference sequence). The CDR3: CSARDGDRVGYQPQHF.

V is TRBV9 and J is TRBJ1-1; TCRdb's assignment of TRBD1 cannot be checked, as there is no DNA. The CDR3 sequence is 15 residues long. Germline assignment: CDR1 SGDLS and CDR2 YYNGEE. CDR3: CASSVAGQGRDEAFF.

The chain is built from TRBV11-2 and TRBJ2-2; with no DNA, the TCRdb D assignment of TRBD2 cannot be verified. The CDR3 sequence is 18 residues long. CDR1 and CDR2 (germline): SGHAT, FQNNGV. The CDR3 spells CASSLVASGSSNTGELFF.

The CDR3 region is CASSVRREGSYNEQFF. The chain joins TRBV6-1 to TRBJ2-1; TCRdb designates TRBD2, a call that cannot be tested without DNA. The germline gives CDR1 MNHNS, CDR2 SASEGT. This CDR3 is built from 16 residues.

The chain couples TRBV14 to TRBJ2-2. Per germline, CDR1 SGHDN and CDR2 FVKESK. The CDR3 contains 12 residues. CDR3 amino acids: CASTRLGGELFF.

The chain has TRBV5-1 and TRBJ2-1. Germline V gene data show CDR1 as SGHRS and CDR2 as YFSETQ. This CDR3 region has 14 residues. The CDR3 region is CASSLATERNEQFF. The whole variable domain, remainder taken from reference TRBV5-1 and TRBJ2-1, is KAGVTQTPRYLIKTRGQQVTLSCSPISGHRSVSWYQQTPGQGLQFLFEYFSETQRNKGNFPGRFSGRQFSNSRSEMNVSTLELGDSALYLCASSLATERNEQFFGPGTRLTVL.

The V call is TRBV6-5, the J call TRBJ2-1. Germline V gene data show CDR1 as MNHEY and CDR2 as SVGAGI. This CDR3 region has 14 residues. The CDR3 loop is CASSWTSSVGEQFF.

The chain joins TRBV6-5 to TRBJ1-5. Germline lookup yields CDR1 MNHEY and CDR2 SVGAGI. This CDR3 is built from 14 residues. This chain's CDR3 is CASSYGQLGEPQHF.

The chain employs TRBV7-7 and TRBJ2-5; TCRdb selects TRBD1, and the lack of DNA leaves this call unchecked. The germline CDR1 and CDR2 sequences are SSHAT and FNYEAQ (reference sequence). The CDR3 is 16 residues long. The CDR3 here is CASSLFPGQKQETQYF.

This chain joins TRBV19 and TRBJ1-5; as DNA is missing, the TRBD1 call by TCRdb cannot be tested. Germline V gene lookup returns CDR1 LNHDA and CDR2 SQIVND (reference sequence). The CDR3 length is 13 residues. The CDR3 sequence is CASTLTGNQPQHF.

The CDR3 loop reads CAIRPGQGNYGYTF. The rearrangement links TRBV10-3 to TRBJ1-2; TCRdb selects TRBD1, and the lack of DNA leaves this call unchecked. Germline lookup yields CDR1 ENHRY and CDR2 SYGVKD. This CDR3 is 14 amino acids long.

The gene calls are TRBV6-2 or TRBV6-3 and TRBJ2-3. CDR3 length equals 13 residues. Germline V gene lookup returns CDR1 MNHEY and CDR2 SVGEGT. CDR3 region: CASTNLNTDTQYF.

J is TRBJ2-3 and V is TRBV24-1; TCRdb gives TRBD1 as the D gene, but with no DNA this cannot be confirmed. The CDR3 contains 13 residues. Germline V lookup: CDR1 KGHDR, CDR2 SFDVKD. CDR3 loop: CATSEGKGAAQYF.

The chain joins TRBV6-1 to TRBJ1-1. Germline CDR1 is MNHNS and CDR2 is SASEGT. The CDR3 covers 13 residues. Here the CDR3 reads CASRDTLNTEAFF.

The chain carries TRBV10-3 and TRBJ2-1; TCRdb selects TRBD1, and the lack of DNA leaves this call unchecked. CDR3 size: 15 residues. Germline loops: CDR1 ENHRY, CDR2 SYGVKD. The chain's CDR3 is CAISSPGQGLDEQFF.